A single sample gave rise to the 16 T cell receptor beta chains below, sequenced in a study of memory CD4+ T cells and cytomegalovirus serostatus. Single viable CD3+CD4+CD8-CD45RO+ cells were sorted as the memory CD4+ T cells. The protocol was immunoSEQ multiplex PCR, while the TCRdb copy is restricted to in-frame clones and leaves out a portion. The sample includes some 50,000 clones, roughly 79% of them seen just once. Sequenced material: memory CD4+ T cells from blood. These receptors were obtained from an adult in good health and CMV-seronegative.

V usage is TRBV2 and J usage is TRBJ2-2; D is perhaps TRBD2 (5 bases). From germline, CDR1 is SNHLY and CDR2 FYNNEI. The CDR3 is 15 residues long. Trimming removed 6 bases at V and 5 bases at J, with 16 bases between. The CDR3 sequence: CASRPPAGETGELFF. CDR3 nucleotide sequence: TGTGCCAGCAGGCCTCCGGCGGGTGAAACCGGGGAGCTGTTTTTT. The full variable domain, with the rest looked up from reference TRBV2 and TRBJ2-2, is EPEVTQTPSHQVTQMGQEVILRCVPISNHLYFYWYRQILGQKVEFLVSFYNNEISEKSEIFDDQFSVERPDGSNFTLKIRSTKLEDSAMYFCASRPPAGETGELFFGEGSRLTVL.

The DNA for the CDR3 is TGTGCCAGCAGCCTTTATTACGAGCAGTACTTC. This translates into CASSLYYEQYF. This chain joins TRBV14 and TRBJ2-7, with D hard to call. The germline V gene encodes CDR1 SGHDN and CDR2 FVKESK. Trimming took off 4 bases at V and 4 bases at J, with 5 bases between the two ends. The CDR3 covers 11 residues. The full variable domain, rest sourced from reference TRBV14 and TRBJ2-7, is EAGVTQFPSHSVIEKGQTVTLRCDPISGHDNLYWYRRVMGKEIKFLLHFVKESKQDESGMPNNRFLAERTGGTYSTLKVQPAELEDSGVYFCASSLYYEQYFGPGTRLTVT.

The V call is TRBV13, the J call TRBJ2-7; 8 positions agree with TRBD2. The trim removed 0 bases at V and 1 base at J, leaving 11 bases unmatched. Per the germline V gene, CDR1 is PRHDT and CDR2 is FYEKMQ (reference sequence). This CDR3 is 18 amino acids long. The CDR3 nucleotides are TGTGCCAGCAGCTTAGGCTCCCGGCTAGCGGGTATTTCCTACGAGCAGTACTTC. Encoded protein: CASSLGSRLAGISYEQYF.

This clone was counted between two and nine times. The chain is built from TRBV7-9 and TRBJ1-2; D is unclear. This CDR3 has 16 residues. V lost 4 bases and J lost 2, with 17 bases in between. Germline loops: CDR1 SEHNR, CDR2 FQNEAQ (reference sequence). The CDR3 nucleotides read TGTGCCAGCAGCTCTCTGAGCACAGCCACAAACTATGGCTACACCTTC. This codes for CASSSLSTATNYGYTF.

The gene calls are TRBV2 and TRBJ1-4; D is possibly TRBD1 (5 bases). The V and J ends lost 6 bases and 5 bases respectively, with 16 bases between them. This CDR3 spans 15 amino acids. The germline V gene has CDR1 SNHLY and CDR2 FYNNEI. The CDR3 sequence is CASREVGTYNEKLFF. DNA for the CDR3: TGTGCCAGCAGGGAGGTGGGGACGTACAATGAAAAACTGTTTTTT.

The chain joins TRBV7-6 to TRBJ2-1, with 13 bases lining up with TRBD2. Germline V gene data show CDR1 as SGHVS and CDR2 as FNYEAQ. V lost 5 bases to trimming and J lost 4 bases; unmatched junction nucleotides: 8. CDR3 length: 17 residues. The chain's CDR3 is CASSPLTSGRAYNEQFF. The CDR3 nucleotides are TGTGCCAGCAGCCCACTTACTAGCGGGAGGGCATACAATGAGCAGTTCTTC.

The chain uses TRBV15 and TRBJ1-5; TRBD1 is a possible D gene (6 bases). Germline CDR1 and CDR2: LNHNV and YYDKDF (reference sequence). CDR3 length: 13 residues. Trimming shortened V by 11 bases and J by 0 bases, and 11 bases separated the two germline ends. The CDR3 nucleotides are TGTGCCTGCGGGGGCTATAGCAATCAGCCCCAGCATTTT. It is translated as CACGGYSNQPQHF. The full variable domain, its missing parts supplied by reference TRBV15 and TRBJ1-5, is DAMVIQNPRYQVTQFGKPVTLSCSQTLNHNVMYWYQQKSSQAPKLLFHYYDKDFNNEADTPDNFQSRRPNTSFCFLDIRSPGLGDTAMYLCACGGYSNQPQHFGDGTRLSIL.

V and J are TRBV2 and TRBJ2-2; no clear D. Trimming shortened V by 10 bases and J by 0 bases, and 9 bases separated the two germline ends. Per germline, CDR1 SNHLY and CDR2 FYNNEI. CDR3 length: 13 amino acids. Here the CDR3 DNA reads TGTGCCACTTCAACAGCGAACACCGGGGAGCTGTTTTTT. The encoded protein is CATSTANTGELFF.

V is TRBV27 and J is TRBJ2-2; 7 nucleotides agree with TRBD1. Germline CDR1 reads MNHEY; CDR2 reads SMNVEV (reference sequence). This CDR3 has 16 amino acids. Trimming at V came to 4 bases and at J to 6 bases, leaving 11 bases not matched to a gene. This chain's CDR3 is CASSSLGGVKAGELFF. In nucleotides, the CDR3 is TGTGCCAGCAGTTCCCTAGGGGGCGTTAAGGCCGGGGAGCTGTTTTTT.

The chain recombines TRBV11-2 with TRBJ1-2; D gene unclear. CDR3 length equals 12 residues. The V end was cut by 6 bases, the J end by 4 bases, with 9 bases between. Germline V gene sequence: CDR1 SGHAT, CDR2 FQNNGV. The DNA for the CDR3 is TGTGCCAGCAGGGGAGTTGGCTATGGCTACACCTTC. It translates to CASRGVGYGYTF.

The chain carries TRBV28 and TRBJ1-6; D is uncertain. CDR3 length: 15 amino acids. Trimming pared 4 bases from V and 7 bases from J, leaving 14 bases between. The germline CDR1 and CDR2 sequences are MDHEN and SYDVKM. Here the CDR3 DNA reads TGTGCCAGCAGTTCAAGCACGCCTGTAAATTCACCCCTCCACTTT. Protein: CASSSSTPVNSPLHF.

This chain joins TRBV30 and TRBJ1-1; D is ambiguous. Germline V gene data show CDR1 as GTSNPN and CDR2 as SVGIG (reference sequence). This CDR3 region has 13 residues. Trimming shortened V by 4 bases and J by 13 bases, and 22 bases separated the two germline ends. The CDR3 DNA sequence: TGTGCCTGGACATGGAACACTGGGAGTTCAGGTTTCTTT. This encodes CAWTWNTGSSGFF.

The chain has TRBV6-5 and TRBJ1-4; D is ambiguous. The germline V gene encodes CDR1 MNHEY and CDR2 SVGAGI. The CDR3 runs to 13 residues. Trimming removed 8 bases at V and 2 bases at J, with 9 bases between. This chain's CDR3 is CASRGATNEKLFF. CDR3 nucleotide sequence: TGTGCCAGCCGGGGTGCGACTAATGAAAAACTGTTTTTT.

The chain carries TRBV10-1 and TRBJ2-1, with TRBD2 as a possible D gene (5 bases). The CDR3 consists of 13 residues. The germline gives CDR1 WNHNN, CDR2 SYGVQD (reference sequence). The V and J ends lost 6 bases and 4 bases respectively, with 10 bases between them. In DNA, the CDR3 is TGCGCCAGCAGCGGGGAGTTATACAATGAGCAGTTCTTC. Its protein is CASSGELYNEQFF.

The V and J genes are TRBV11-2 and TRBJ2-4; perhaps TRBD1 as D (6 bases). Trimming took 1 base from V and 6 from J, leaving 10 bases between them. This CDR3 is 14 amino acids long. Germline-derived CDR1 and CDR2 are SGHAT and FQNNGV. In DNA form, the CDR3 reads TGTGCCAGCAGCTTAGGTGGGGGCATAAACATTCAGTACTTC. Translated, it gives CASSLGGGINIQYF.

The V gene is TRBV4-3, the J gene TRBJ2-7; 7 bases fit TRBD1. This CDR3 is built from 14 residues. The V gene's germline CDR1 is LGHNA and CDR2 YSLEER. The V segment lost 1 base and the J segment 5 bases; nucleotides outside the gene matches: 5. The CDR3 DNA reads as TGCGCCAGCAGCCAAGGAGGGACAGCCCACGAGCAGTACTTC. Its protein product is CASSQGGTAHEQYF.